The 25 T cell receptor beta chains below come from one sample, sequenced in a study of OX40 agonist ivuxolimab in advanced cancers. Some clones are missing from TCRdb's copy, which holds only in-frame ones; the method was immunoSEQ multiplex PCR. The data hold about 38,000 clones, with 85% to 90% observed a single time. Source: CD4+ or CD8+ T cells sorted from blood, taken in a trial of the OX40 agonist ivuxolimab. The receptors shown here come from an adult with an advanced solid tumor such as melanoma, head and neck, liver or kidney cancer.

The chain links TRBV19 to TRBJ2-5; 14 bases line up with TRBD2. The CDR3 runs to 16 residues. Losses at the gene ends were 4 bases for V and 1 base for J; bases not matched to a gene: 2. Germline assignment: CDR1 LNHDA and CDR2 SQIVND (reference sequence). CDR3: CASSRGTSGGQETQYF. In DNA form, the CDR3 reads TGTGCCAGTAGTAGAGGGACTAGCGGGGGCCAAGAGACCCAGTACTTC.

As to this clone: Relative to the germline gene, one junction end is altered; a read error may explain this. This sequence joins TRBV2 and TRBJ1-2; D remains unclear. Germline CDR1 and CDR2: SNHLY and FYNNEI. This CDR3 comprises 13 residues. The CDR3 region is CASSEDLGRGYTF. In DNA, the CDR3 is TGTGCCAGCAGCGAAGATCTAGGGCGAGGCTACACCTTC.

The chain combines TRBV7-2 with TRBJ1-2; weak D call: TRBD1 (5 bases). In germline, CDR1 is SGHTA, CDR2 FQGNSA. The V gene lost 0 bases and the J gene lost 1 base, with 15 bases spanning the gap. This CDR3 comprises 17 residues. CDR3 sequence (DNA): TGTGCCAGCAGCTTAGCGGGGCGGTCGGTATTTAACTATGGCTACACCTTC. Its translation: CASSLAGRSVFNYGYTF.

This clone has only one observation. The rearrangement uses TRBV6-6 and TRBJ1-2, with TRBD1 matching 8 bases. With 0 bases clipped from V and 3 bases from J, the junction kept 0 bases outside the gene matches. Germline V gives CDR1 MNHNY, CDR2 SVGAGI (reference sequence). The CDR3 sequence is 14 residues long. The chain's CDR3 is CASSYSGQDYGYTF. The CDR3 bases are TGTGCCAGCAGTTACTCGGGACAGGACTATGGCTACACCTTC.

The V call is TRBV5-1, the J call TRBJ1-2; 7 bases are a match to TRBD1. Trimming cost V 4 bases and J 0 bases; bases outside gene matches: 9. The CDR3 length is 16 residues. CDR1 SGHRS and CDR2 YFSETQ come from the germline V gene. In DNA, the CDR3 is TGCGCCAGCAGCCTTCGTCCCGGGACAGCTAACTATGGCTACACCTTC. It translates to CASSLRPGTANYGYTF.

The genes are TRBV19 and TRBJ2-1; D ambiguous. Germline loops: CDR1 LNHDA, CDR2 SQIVND (reference sequence). Trimming removed 4 bases from V and 6 bases from J, with 7 bases in between. This CDR3 contains 12 residues. In nucleotides, the CDR3 is TGTGCCAGTAGTACCGGCGGCAATGAGCAGTTCTTC. Translating gives CASSTGGNEQFF.

The genes are TRBV5-1 and TRBJ1-5; a weak D match, TRBD1 (5 bases). Trimming stripped 4 bases from V and 2 bases from J, with 13 bases between. Germline assignment: CDR1 SGHRS and CDR2 YFSETQ. The CDR3 loop spans 15 amino acids. The CDR3 is CASSPEGYRNQPQHF. The CDR3 nucleotides are TGCGCCAGCAGCCCGGAGGGGTACCGCAATCAGCCCCAGCATTTT.

This chain links TRBV5-1 with TRBJ2-2; 11 bases fit TRBD2. Germline V gene data show CDR1 as SGHRS and CDR2 as YFSETQ. This CDR3 is built from 15 residues. The trim removed 4 bases at V and 4 bases at J, leaving 3 bases unmatched. CDR3 bases: TGCGCCAGCAGCGAGGGACTAGCGGTCACCGGGGAGCTGTTTTTT. Residues: CASSEGLAVTGELFF.

The V call is TRBV19, the J call TRBJ1-4, with 9 positions matching TRBD1. Germline CDR1 reads LNHDA; CDR2 reads SQIVND (reference sequence). The CDR3 totals 14 residues. The trim removed 6 bases at V and 7 bases at J, leaving 6 bases unmatched. The CDR3: CASSSGTGSEKLFF. The CDR3 region has the DNA TGTGCCAGTAGCAGCGGGACAGGGAGTGAAAAACTGTTTTTT.

V gene TRBV7-8 combines with J gene TRBJ2-2; D remains ambiguous. Germline V lookup: CDR1 SGHVS, CDR2 FQNEAQ. This CDR3 contains 13 residues. V lost 3 bases, J lost 7 bases, and 9 bases lay in between. The CDR3: CASSLMEYGELFF. The CDR3 coding sequence is TGTGCCAGCAGCTTGATGGAGTACGGGGAGCTGTTTTTT.

The J gene is TRBJ1-4, the V gene TRBV27; unclear D gene. V lost 1 base and J lost 1, with 13 bases in between. The CDR3 spans 17 residues. The germline CDR1 and CDR2 sequences are MNHEY and SMNVEV (reference sequence). The DNA for the CDR3 is TGTGCCAGCAGTTTATTCCCCACCACACTAACTAATGAAAAACTGTTTTTT. Translation gives CASSLFPTTLTNEKLFF.

This chain connects TRBV10-2 to TRBJ2-3; the D is unclear. The CDR3 is made up of 13 amino acids. Germline loops: CDR1 WSHSY, CDR2 SAAADI. V was clipped by 3 bases and J by 11 bases, with 15 bases between them. The chain's CDR3 is CASSEGSVFGQYF. CDR3 coding DNA: TGCGCCAGCAGTGAAGGTTCCGTTTTTGGGCAGTATTTT.

This chain connects TRBV28 to TRBJ2-7; 8 bases are shared with TRBD1. This CDR3 comprises 14 residues. The ends lost 6 bases at V and 2 bases at J; junction bases unmatched: 6. Germline CDR1 MDHEN, CDR2 SYDVKM. The CDR3 sequence: CASSLTGEAYEQYF. CDR3 coding DNA: TGTGCCAGCAGCCTGACAGGGGAAGCCTACGAGCAGTACTTC.

The chain combines TRBV19 with TRBJ2-7; D possibly corresponds to TRBD1 (6 bases). V lost 7 bases, J lost 7 bases, and 14 bases lay in between. Germline loops: CDR1 LNHDA, CDR2 SQIVND (reference sequence). This CDR3 has 12 residues. CDR3 region: CASNFRGREQYF. Written as DNA, the CDR3 is TGTGCCAGTAACTTCAGGGGCCGGGAGCAGTACTTC. Together with reference TRBV19 and TRBJ2-7, the CDR3 gives the full variable domain: DGGITQSPKYLFRKEGQNVTLSCEQNLNHDAMYWYRQDPGQGLRLIYYSQIVNDFQKGDIAEGYSVSREKKESFPLTVTSAQKNPTAFYLCASNFRGREQYFGPGTRLTVT.

This clone was recorded once. The genes are TRBV5-1 and TRBJ2-7; the D gene is possibly TRBD2 (5 bases). From germline, CDR1 is SGHRS and CDR2 YFSETQ. The ends were cut back, 3 bases at V and 3 bases at J, with 13 bases in the middle. CDR3 length: 14 amino acids. In nucleotides, the CDR3 is TGCGCCAGCAGCTGGGGAGAAGGTGGCTACGAGCAGTACTTC. Protein product: CASSWGEGGYEQYF.

This chain joins TRBV10-3 and TRBJ1-5; unclear D gene. The V gene lost 4 bases and the J gene lost 4 bases, with 8 bases spanning the gap. Germline values: CDR1 ENHRY, CDR2 SYGVKD. The CDR3 totals 13 residues. The CDR3 DNA sequence: TGTGCCATCAGTGTTCAGACTAATCAGCCCCAGCATTTT. Translating it yields CAISVQTNQPQHF.

The chain is built from TRBV9 and TRBJ2-1; the D gene is possibly TRBD2 (6 bases). This CDR3 has 14 amino acids. V shed 0 bases and J shed 2 bases, with 6 bases lying between them. Germline-derived CDR1 and CDR2 are SGDLS and YYNGEE. This CDR3 reads CASSVAGAYNEQFF. The DNA for the CDR3 is TGTGCCAGCAGCGTAGCGGGAGCCTACAATGAGCAGTTCTTC.

This clone was observed a few times. The chain couples TRBV19 to TRBJ2-2, with D perhaps matching TRBD2 (5 bases). The CDR3 contains 14 residues. Looked up from germline, CDR1 is LNHDA and CDR2 is SQIVND (reference sequence). Trimming cost V 7 bases and J 4 bases, with 13 bases left between them. In DNA, the CDR3 is TGTGCCAGTAAGGTTGGCCGGGGCACCGGGGAGCTGTTTTTT. The encoded protein is CASKVGRGTGELFF.

This sequence joins TRBV5-4 and TRBJ1-4, with a tentative D call TRBD1 (5 bases). CDR3 size: 18 residues. Trimming pared 4 bases from V and 0 bases from J, leaving 19 bases between. The germline CDR1 and CDR2 sequences are SGHNT and YYREEE (reference sequence). The CDR3 DNA is TGTGCCAGCAGCCGTGTAGTGGGGGGGATTGCAACTAATGAAAAACTGTTTTTT. Amino acid sequence: CASSRVVGGIATNEKLFF.

The chain joins TRBV7-6 to TRBJ2-1, with 11 bases matching TRBD2. CDR1 is SGHVS and CDR2 is FNYEAQ in the germline V gene. The V and J ends lost 0 bases and 4 bases, in that order; junction bases with no gene match: 5. The CDR3 is made up of 17 amino acids. The DNA of the CDR3 is TGTGCCAGCAGCTTAGCCTACGGGACTAGCGGATACAATGAGCAGTTCTTC. Translation gives CASSLAYGTSGYNEQFF.

The chain carries TRBV9 and TRBJ1-2; possible D gene TRBD1, 5 bases. This CDR3 has 14 residues. Germline CDR1 reads SGDLS; CDR2 reads YYNGEE. Trimming shortened V by 0 bases and J by 8 bases, and 14 bases separated the two germline ends. The CDR3 nucleotides are TGTGCCAGCAGCGTAGTGCCGGTGCAGGGAGGCTACACCTTC. This gives the protein CASSVVPVQGGYTF.

This sequence joins TRBV18 and TRBJ2-3; D remains unclear. CDR1 and CDR2 from the germline V gene are KGHSH and LQKENI. The V end lost 8 bases, the J end lost 2 bases, and 8 bases lay between the germline ends. The CDR3 has 12 amino acids. DNA of the CDR3: TGTGCCAGCGACAATTCCACAGATACGCAGTATTTT. It encodes CASDNSTDTQYF.

J is TRBJ1-2 and V is TRBV6-1; 10 bases align to TRBD1. The CDR3 is made up of 15 amino acids. Trimming took 1 base from V and 3 from J; bases not matched to a gene: 2. CDR1 and CDR2 from the germline V gene are MNHNS and SASEGT. CDR3 residues: CASSEGGTGDYGYTF. CDR3 nucleotides: TGTGCCAGCAGTGAAGGAGGGACAGGGGACTATGGCTACACCTTC.

J is TRBJ2-1 and V is TRBV29-1; maybe TRBD1 (6 bases). The V and J ends lost 6 bases and 8 bases respectively, with 17 bases between them. From germline, CDR1 is SQVTM and CDR2 ANQGSEA. This CDR3 region has 13 residues. The CDR3 loop reads CSVQGRRGDEQFF. The CDR3 nucleotides are TGCAGCGTACAGGGTCGACGGGGTGATGAGCAGTTCTTC.

This sequence joins TRBV4-1 and TRBJ2-2, with 7 nucleotides matching TRBD1. Germline values: CDR1 MGHRA, CDR2 YSYEKL. The CDR3 consists of 17 residues. J gave up 3 bases and V 4 bases, and 11 bases lay outside the gene matches. The CDR3 sequence: CASSPGPLDRDTGELFF. The CDR3 region has the DNA TGCGCCAGCAGCCCAGGACCGCTTGACAGGGACACCGGGGAGCTGTTTTTT.